The 6 T cell receptor beta chains in this list originate from one sample, sequenced in a study of cytomegalovirus exposure and HLA in healthy donors. PCR involved 60 Vbeta and 13 Jbeta primers. Profiling relied on immunoSEQ multiplex PCR, and the TCRdb table lists in-frame clones only, not all of them. This sample's clone table lists about 59,000 clones. The sequenced material came from PBMCs. Receptors were obtained from a man aged 30-40 years in good health and CMV-seropositive.

The J gene is TRBJ1-1, the V gene TRBV10-3, with D perhaps matching TRBD1 (5 bases). V lost 10 bases and J lost 4, with 16 bases in between. This CDR3 is 13 amino acids long. CDR1 ENHRY and CDR2 SYGVKD come from the germline V gene. The CDR3 nucleotides are TGTGCCACCCTTGGGGGGGGTGGCACTGAAGCTTTCTTT. Its translation: CATLGGGGTEAFF.

The chain carries TRBV27 and TRBJ1-5; 10 nucleotides agree with TRBD1. The junction had 4 bases not matched to a gene; V was cut back by 1 base and J by 4 bases. The germline V gene has CDR1 MNHEY and CDR2 SMNVEV (reference sequence). This CDR3 is 16 amino acids long. CDR3 protein: CASSLFRGQGNQPQHF. The CDR3 coding sequence is TGTGCCAGCAGTTTATTCAGGGGACAGGGGAATCAGCCCCAGCATTTT.

The chain uses TRBV4-2 and TRBJ2-7; D not resolved. V was pared by 4 bases and J by 2 bases, with 9 bases between. This CDR3 contains 13 residues. Germline V gives CDR1 LGHNA, CDR2 YNFKEQ. The CDR3 DNA reads as TGTGCCAGCAGCCTAGAACGAGCCTACGAGCAGTACTTC. It translates to CASSLERAYEQYF.

The V and J genes are TRBV25-1 and TRBJ2-7, with TRBD1 matching over 11 bases. In germline, CDR1 is MGHDK, CDR2 SYGVNS. V dropped 6 bases and J dropped 4; count of bases not matched to a gene: 8. The CDR3 totals 15 residues. CDR3 coding DNA: TGTGCCAGCAGACAGGGACAGGGGGAAGGGTACGAGCAGTACTTC. Encoded protein: CASRQGQGEGYEQYF.

This rearrangement joins TRBV5-1 to TRBJ2-5; D unresolved. Trimming took 0 bases from V and 1 from J, leaving 7 bases between them. Germline lookup yields CDR1 SGHRS and CDR2 YFSETQ. There are 14 residues in the CDR3. The CDR3 spells CASSLGSVQETQYF. CDR3 nucleotides: TGCGCCAGCAGCTTGGGGTCAGTCCAAGAGACCCAGTACTTC.

The chain carries TRBV6-5 and TRBJ2-1; 8 bases agree with TRBD1. This CDR3 has 15 amino acids. The germline CDR1 and CDR2 sequences are MNHEY and SVGAGI. Unmatched junction bases numbered 3, after V lost 0 bases and J lost 5 bases. CDR3 residues: CASSYSRGLDNEQFF. CDR3 bases: TGTGCCAGCAGTTACTCCAGGGGGCTCGACAATGAGCAGTTCTTC.